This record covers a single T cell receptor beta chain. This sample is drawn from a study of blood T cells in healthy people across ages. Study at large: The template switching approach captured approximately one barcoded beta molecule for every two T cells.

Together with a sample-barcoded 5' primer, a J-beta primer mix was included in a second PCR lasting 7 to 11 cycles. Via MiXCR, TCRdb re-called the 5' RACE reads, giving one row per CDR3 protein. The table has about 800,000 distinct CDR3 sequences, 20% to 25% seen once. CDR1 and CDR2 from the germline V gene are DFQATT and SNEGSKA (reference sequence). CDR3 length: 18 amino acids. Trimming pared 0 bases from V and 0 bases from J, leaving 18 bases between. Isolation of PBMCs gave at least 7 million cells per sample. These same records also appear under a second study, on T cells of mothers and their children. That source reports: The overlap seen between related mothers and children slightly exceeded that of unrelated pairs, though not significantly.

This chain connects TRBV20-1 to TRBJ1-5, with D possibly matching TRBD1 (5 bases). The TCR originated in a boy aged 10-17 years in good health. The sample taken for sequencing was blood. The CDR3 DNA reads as TGCAGTGCTAGAGATCAGACAGTCCCATTCGGTAGCAATCAGCCCCAGCATTTT. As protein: CSARDQTVPFGSNQPQHF.